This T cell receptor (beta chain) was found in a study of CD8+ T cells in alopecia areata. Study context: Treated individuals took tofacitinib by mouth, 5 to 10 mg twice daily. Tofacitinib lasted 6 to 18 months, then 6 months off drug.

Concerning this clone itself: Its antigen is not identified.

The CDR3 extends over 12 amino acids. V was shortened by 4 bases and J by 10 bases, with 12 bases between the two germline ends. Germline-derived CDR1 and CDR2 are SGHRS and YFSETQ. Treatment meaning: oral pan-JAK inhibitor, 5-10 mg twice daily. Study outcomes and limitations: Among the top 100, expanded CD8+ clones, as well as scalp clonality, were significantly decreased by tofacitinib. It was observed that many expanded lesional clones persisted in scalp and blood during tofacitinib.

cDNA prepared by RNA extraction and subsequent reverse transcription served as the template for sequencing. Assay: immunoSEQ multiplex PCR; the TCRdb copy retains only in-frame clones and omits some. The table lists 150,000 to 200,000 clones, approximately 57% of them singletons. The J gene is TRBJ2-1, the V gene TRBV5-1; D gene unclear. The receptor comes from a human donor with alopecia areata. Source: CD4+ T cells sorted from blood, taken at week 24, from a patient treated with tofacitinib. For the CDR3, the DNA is TGCGCCAGCAGCCTCAGACTGGGGGAGCAGTTCTTC. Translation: CASSLRLGEQFF.